This TCR beta chain was identified in a study of molecular identifiers for immune sequencing clone quantification. Across the whole study: Four of five RNA aliquots from around 20,000 or 100,000 naive CD8 T cells were sequenced.

TCRdb used MiXCR to reprocess the PCR reads, holding one entry per CDR3 protein. The sample has nearly 650,000 distinct CDR3 sequences, around 25% seen once. Germline CDR1 and CDR2: MNHEY and SVGAGI. The CDR3 extends over 14 amino acids. After removal of 1 base from V and 5 bases from J, the junction contained 4 bases not matched to a gene. Points on this clonotype: Its cognate antigen is unknown.

Study results and limitations: Spiked TCR RNA from one Jurkat cell reportedly showed up when mixed among around 1 million naive cells. Whereas naive cells kept under 1% of molecules in clones above 20 RNA copies, such clones held over 98% in effectors.

Sequencing was carried out using naive CD8+ T cells from blood, with Jurkat cell RNA spiked in. Subset specified: FACS-sorted CD8+CD4-CCR7+CD45RA+ naive T cells. J is TRBJ1-2 and V is TRBV6-5; 7 bases agree with TRBD1. The clonotype was recovered from a human donor in good health. Some libraries in this study had Jurkat cell RNA spiked in. The chain's CDR3 is CASSYLQGVYGYTF. Written as DNA, the CDR3 is TGTGCCAGCAGTTACTTGCAGGGGGTTTATGGCTACACCTTC.